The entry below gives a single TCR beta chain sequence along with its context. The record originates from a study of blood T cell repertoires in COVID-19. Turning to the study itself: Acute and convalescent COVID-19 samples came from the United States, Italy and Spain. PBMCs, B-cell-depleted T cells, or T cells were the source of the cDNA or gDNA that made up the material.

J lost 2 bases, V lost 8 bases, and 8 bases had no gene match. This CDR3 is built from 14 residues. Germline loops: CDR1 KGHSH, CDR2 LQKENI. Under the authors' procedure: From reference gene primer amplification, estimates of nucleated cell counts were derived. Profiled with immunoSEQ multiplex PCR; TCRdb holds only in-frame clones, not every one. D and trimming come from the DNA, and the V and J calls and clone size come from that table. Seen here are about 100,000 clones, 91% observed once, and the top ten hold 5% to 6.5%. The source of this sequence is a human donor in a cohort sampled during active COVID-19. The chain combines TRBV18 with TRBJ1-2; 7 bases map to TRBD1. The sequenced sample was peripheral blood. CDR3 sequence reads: CASTEQGENYGYTF. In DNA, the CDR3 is TGTGCCAGCACGGAGCAGGGGGAAAACTATGGCTACACCTTC.